This TCR beta chain was observed in a study of T cell responses to AZD1222 COVID-19 vaccine. The count of this clone is one. Data came from immunoSEQ multiplex PCR; TCRdb stores just in-frame clones and leaves some out. The sample shows about 110,000 clones, 92% of them seen only once. The sample consisted of peripheral blood, taken on day 0 of AZD1222 vaccination. The origin of this receptor is an adult in good health.

CDR3: CASSLKETALNTEAFF. CDR3 DNA sequence: TGTGCCAGCAGCTTAAAAGAGACAGCGTTGAACACTGAAGCTTTCTTT. V usage is TRBV5-5 and J usage is TRBJ1-1; weak D call: TRBD1 (5 bases). V lost 2 bases to trimming and J lost 0 bases, with 14 bases between them. This CDR3 is built from 16 residues. From germline, CDR1 is SGHKS and CDR2 YYEKEE (reference sequence).